The 9 T cell receptor beta chains presented below share a single source sample, sequenced in a study of a mutant IDH1 vaccine in newly diagnosed glioma. The antigens for these receptors are not known. Stated time point: week 11, during vaccination. In every dose of vaccine, 300 ug of mutant IDH1 20-mer peptide was given alongside topical imiquimod. The data were produced by immunoSEQ multiplex PCR, yet TCRdb's version contains in-frame clones alone and is incomplete. The sample includes tens of thousands of clones, around 77% of them seen just once. This material consisted of PBMCs, taken from a glioma patient whose treatment included an IDH1 peptide vaccine. The receptors shown here come from a young woman with glioma.

The V and J genes are TRBV10-3 and TRBJ2-3, with TRBD1 identical over 12 bases. V was pared by 3 bases and J by 3 bases, with 4 bases of the junction left unmatched. CDR1 is ENHRY, CDR2 SYGVKD, per germline. The CDR3 is 16 amino acids. CDR3: CAISEGTGGITDTQYF. The DNA for the CDR3 is TGTGCCATCAGTGAAGGGACAGGGGGCATAACAGATACGCAGTATTTT.

The chain joins TRBV29-1 to TRBJ2-3; D may be TRBD1 (6 bases). This CDR3 is built from 13 residues. Germline V gives CDR1 SQVTM, CDR2 ANQGSEA. V was shortened by 7 bases and J by 1 base, with 12 bases between the two germline ends. CDR3 sequence reads: CSEGGQRTDTQYF. As DNA, the CDR3 is TGCAGCGAGGGCGGACAGCGCACAGATACGCAGTATTTT.

V is TRBV19 and J is TRBJ2-2; 9 bases are shared with TRBD1. V gave up 7 bases and J gave up 4 bases; unmatched junction bases: 10. The CDR3 runs to 16 residues. CDR1 and CDR2 (germline): LNHDA, SQIVND (reference sequence). CDR3 residues: CASIEWGDRVTGELFF. The CDR3 region has the DNA TGTGCCAGTATCGAATGGGGGGACAGGGTCACCGGGGAGCTGTTTTTT.

This chain connects TRBV2 to TRBJ2-5, with 7 bases identical to TRBD2. This CDR3 is 15 amino acids long. Germline trimming cut 2 bases from V and 5 bases from J; bases unmatched to any gene: 8. Per germline, CDR1 SNHLY and CDR2 FYNNEI. This CDR3 reads CASSENTGGWETQYF. CDR3 nucleotides: TGTGCCAGCAGTGAAAATACGGGGGGATGGGAGACCCAGTACTTC. Full variable domain (remainder filled in from reference TRBV2 and TRBJ2-5): EPEVTQTPSHQVTQMGQEVILRCVPISNHLYFYWYRQILGQKVEFLVSFYNNEISEKSEIFDDQFSVERPDGSNFTLKIRSTKLEDSAMYFCASSENTGGWETQYFGPGTRLLVL.

J is TRBJ1-1 and V is TRBV7-2; unclear D gene. V was clipped by 3 bases and J by 1 base, with 12 bases between them. CDR3 size: 15 residues. Germline CDR1 SGHTA, CDR2 FQGNSA. This CDR3 is CASSFSATWNTEAFF. DNA of the CDR3: TGTGCCAGCAGCTTCTCTGCTACTTGGAACACTGAAGCTTTCTTT.

V and J are TRBV6-5 and TRBJ2-3, with no clear D. The CDR3 length is 11 residues. Germline CDR1 reads MNHEY; CDR2 reads SVGAGI. V was pared by 5 bases and J by 6 bases, with 6 bases between. This CDR3 is CASSHGDTQYF. The CDR3, as DNA: TGTGCCAGCAGTCACGGGGATACGCAGTATTTT.

The rearrangement uses TRBV2 and TRBJ1-6; 7 bases match TRBD1. The CDR3 extends over 14 amino acids. Germline V gene lookup returns CDR1 SNHLY and CDR2 FYNNEI. Trimming removed 2 bases from V and 6 bases from J; junction bases left unmatched: 1. CDR3 region: CASSERGPNSPLHF. CDR3 sequence (DNA): TGTGCCAGCAGTGAAAGGGGGCCTAATTCACCCCTCCACTTT.

V and J are TRBV27 and TRBJ2-7; 10 bases agree with TRBD2. The V and J ends lost 3 bases and 1 base, in that order; junction bases with no gene match: 12. CDR1 and CDR2 (germline): MNHEY, SMNVEV (reference sequence). This CDR3 contains 18 residues. The CDR3 DNA reads as TGTGCCAGCAGTTTGTCAGGCGGGCTAGCGGGAGTTTCCTACGAGCAGTACTTC. Translation: CASSLSGGLAGVSYEQYF.

This clone was seen a handful of times. This chain links TRBV19 with TRBJ2-1; weak D call: TRBD1 (6 bases). Between the trimmed V and J ends, which lost 3 bases and 5 bases, there was a span of 11 bases. The CDR3 spans 14 residues. CDR1 and CDR2 (germline): LNHDA, SQIVND (reference sequence). As DNA, the CDR3 is TGTGCCAGTAGTATGTCAGGGGATCACAATGAGCAGTTCTTC. It translates to CASSMSGDHNEQFF.